Listed below are T cell receptor beta chains from one sample, sequenced in a study of T cell changes during pregnancy in multiple sclerosis. Sequencing was performed with immunoSEQ multiplex PCR; in TCRdb, only in-frame clones are kept and a portion is missing. The table has some 68,000 clones, under 95% seen once. The sample was peripheral blood, taken in the second trimester of pregnancy. The receptors were sampled from a female donor in good health, enrolled as a control in a pregnancy study. The CDR3 runs from the conserved cysteine through the conserved F or W. D genes are given only for firm matches. Size is omitted from some rows. Given values are once, few, many or a class for expanded clones.

TRBV20-1,.,.,TRBJ2-5,CSAGLAETQYF,TGCAGTGCTGGGTTAGCAGAGACCCAGTACTTC
TRBV6-1,TRBD1,once,TRBJ1-6,CASFDRENSPLHF,TGTGCCAGCTTTGACAGGGAAAATTCACCCCTCCACTTT
TRBV5-1,.,.,TRBJ1-1,CASSLGTLNTEAFF,TGCGCCAGCAGTTTAGGGACATTGAACACTGAAGCTTTCTTT
TRBV6-1,.,.,TRBJ2-1,CASSVDWDGINEQFF,TGTGCCAGCAGTGTGGACTGGGATGGGATTAATGAGCAGTTCTTC
TRBV5-1,.,.,TRBJ2-2,CASSFRETNTGELFF,TGCGCCAGCAGCTTCAGGGAAACGAACACCGGGGAGCTGTTTTTT
TRBV7-2,TRBD2,.,TRBJ2-3,CASSGGLAGGDTQYF,TGTGCCAGCAGCGGAGGACTAGCGGGAGGGGATACGCAGTATTTT
TRBV7-9,TRBD1,once,TRBJ2-3,CASSQDRQFTDTQYF,TGTGCCAGCAGCCAGGACAGGCAGTTCACAGATACGCAGTATTTT
TRBV4-1,TRBD2,.,TRBJ2-1,CASSQGGLAGGRTYNEQFF,TGCGCCAGCAGCCAAGGGGGACTAGCGGGAGGCCGCACCTACAATGAGCAGTTCTTC
TRBV5-1,.,.,TRBJ1-1,CASSLVPEGTEAFF,TGTGCCAGCAGCTTGGTCCCGGAGGGCACTGAAGCTTTCTTT
TRBV28,.,.,TRBJ2-5,CASSSYGGKMMETQYF,TGTGCCAGCAGTTCGTACGGGGGTAAGATGATGGAGACCCAGTACTTC
TRBV6-5,.,.,TRBJ2-2,CASSFRLTGNTGELFF,TGTGCCAGCAGTTTCCGGTTGACAGGGAACACCGGGGAGCTGTTTTTT
TRBV5-4,.,.,TRBJ1-2,CASSSTGFLYGYTF,TGTGCCAGCAGCTCCACAGGGTTCCTCTATGGCTACACCTTC
TRBV6-1,.,.,TRBJ2-3,CASSVGGGYGTDTQYF,TGTGCCAGCAGTGTAGGAGGGGGCTATGGCACAGATACGCAGTATTTT
TRBV10-3,TRBD2,.,TRBJ2-1,CAIGPSGTYNEQFF,TGTGCCATCGGTCCTAGCGGTACCTACAATGAGCAGTTCTTC
TRBV7-3,TRBD2,.,TRBJ2-3,CASSLRLAGGPDTQYF,TGTGCCAGCAGCTTAAGGCTAGCGGGAGGGCCAGATACGCAGTATTTT
TRBV7-9,TRBD1,.,TRBJ2-3,CASSKTGGAVDTQYF,TGTGCCAGCAGCAAGACAGGGGGCGCCGTAGATACGCAGTATTTT
TRBV6-1,TRBD2,.,TRBJ2-1,CASSQLAGGINEQFF,TGTGCCAGCAGCCAGCTAGCGGGAGGAATCAATGAGCAGTTCTTC
TRBV27,.,.,TRBJ1-2,CASSLEGRGGGGYTF,TGTGCCAGCAGTCTAGAGGGGCGGGGGGGAGGTGGCTACACCTTC
TRBV6-1,.,.,TRBJ1-5,CASSEGSGGPQPQHF,TGTGCCAGCAGTGAAGGTTCGGGGGGGCCTCAGCCCCAGCATTTT
TRBV5-1,TRBD2,once,TRBJ2-1,CASTPGLVVNYEQFF,TGCGCCAGCACTCCTGGACTAGTAGTCAACTATGAGCAGTTCTTC
TRBV7-9,.,.,TRBJ1-6,CASSLGSGESPLHF,TGTGCCAGCAGCTTAGGGTCCGGGGAATCACCCCTCCACTTT
TRBV15,.,.,TRBJ1-2,CATSRDMRGAHGYTF,TGTGCCACCAGCAGAGATATGCGGGGGGCTCATGGCTACACCTTC
TRBV11-3,.,.,TRBJ2-5,CASSLGYQGIGTQYF,TGTGCCAGCAGCTTAGGATACCAGGGGATCGGGACCCAGTACTTC
TRBV28,.,.,TRBJ1-5,CASSLLRVGSNQPQHF,TGTGCCAGCAGTTTACTCCGGGTTGGAAGCAATCAGCCCCAGCATTTT
TRBV5-4,TRBD2,.,TRBJ2-1,CASSSASGANEQFF,TGTGCCAGCAGCTCTGCTAGCGGGGCCAATGAGCAGTTCTTC
TRBV5-5,TRBD1,.,TRBJ2-1,CASSLAVGQGWNEQFF,TGTGCCAGCAGCTTGGCCGTCGGACAGGGGTGGAATGAGCAGTTCTTC
TRBV4-1,TRBD2,.,TRBJ2-1,CASSREGVGDEQFF,TGCGCCAGCAGCCGGGAGGGTGTGGGCGATGAGCAGTTCTTC
TRBV27,TRBD2,.,TRBJ2-5,CASSLAGVAGGLETQYF,TGTGCCAGCAGTTTAGCGGGGGTAGCGGGGGGGTTGGAGACCCAGTACTTC
TRBV23-1,.,.,TRBJ2-4,CASSPREGAKNIQYF,TGCGCCAGCAGTCCCAGAGAGGGAGCCAAAAACATTCAGTACTTC
TRBV5-4,TRBD1,.,TRBJ1-4,CASSRGGQGNEKLFF,TGTGCCAGCAGTCGGGGCGGACAGGGAAACGAAAAACTGTTTTTT
TRBV10-3,TRBD2,.,TRBJ2-2,CAMGPRGGVSNTGELFF,TGTGCCATGGGTCCGCGGGGGGGGGTATCGAACACCGGGGAGCTGTTTTTT
TRBV6-4,TRBD2,once,TRBJ2-1,CASRVWGRVTNEQFF,TGTGCCAGCAGGGTCTGGGGGAGGGTGACCAATGAGCAGTTCTTC
TRBV7-2,TRBD2,.,TRBJ2-5,CASSFQAGEETQYF,TGTGCCAGCAGCTTTCAAGCGGGAGAAGAGACCCAGTACTTC
TRBV6-5,TRBD2,.,TRBJ2-1,CASSLLAGRQGNEQFF,TGTGCCAGCAGTTTACTAGCGGGACGACAGGGCAATGAGCAGTTCTTC
TRBV6-1,TRBD2,.,TRBJ2-1,CASSLAGTTYNEQFF,TGTGCCAGCAGTCTAGCCGGGACTACTTACAATGAGCAGTTCTTC
TRBV6-5,.,once,TRBJ2-5,CASSSGAGERETQYF,TGTGCCAGCAGTTCAGGGGCAGGGGAAAGAGAGACCCAGTACTTC
TRBV4-1,TRBD2,.,TRBJ2-1,CASSPLALAGGPQFF,TGCGCCAGCAGCCCGCTGGCACTAGCGGGGGGGCCCCAGTTCTTC
TRBV7-2,TRBD1,.,TRBJ2-7,CASSPRTGTYEQYF,TGTGCCAGCAGCCCAAGGACAGGGACCTACGAGCAGTACTTC